This TCR beta chain was documented in a study of T cells in Graves' hyperthyroidism and ophthalmopathy. Study-wide findings and caveats: Blood shared most expanded thyroid clonotypes above 0.001.

Unmatched junction bases numbered 9, after V lost 4 bases and J lost 7 bases. Germline CDR1 and CDR2: SGHVS and FQNEAQ. This CDR3 is 16 amino acids long. This clonotype was counted at least ten times. The antigen remains undetermined. Amplified TCR beta CDR3 regions came from RNA transcripts. First-round RT-PCR targeting the TCR CDR3 was performed with the HTBI primer set. TCRdb reprocessed the multiplex PCR reads via MiXCR and lists one record per CDR3 protein. Of 500,000 to 650,000 distinct CDR3 sequences in the sample, 14% were seen once. Ophthalmopathy patients had Clinical Activity Score at least 3, NOSPECS grade at least 4, duration under 3 months.

The TCR originated in a woman between 45 and 65 years old with Graves' ophthalmopathy. This sequence joins TRBV7-8 and TRBJ2-1; TRBD2 agrees at 11 bases. The specimen sequenced was blood. The CDR3 loop reads CASSSRLAGLGNEQFF. The CDR3 nucleotides read TGTGCCAGCAGCTCCCGACTAGCGGGATTGGGTAATGAGCAGTTCTTC. Together with reference TRBV7-8 and TRBJ2-1, the CDR3 gives the full variable domain: GAGVSQSPRYKVAKRGQDVALRCDPISGHVSLFWYQQALGQGPEFLTYFQNEAQLDKSGLPSDRFFAERPEGSVSTLKIQRTQQEDSAVYLCASSSRLAGLGNEQFFGPGTRLTVL.